This TCR beta chain comes out of a study of somatic mutations in cytotoxic T cells in rheumatoid arthritis. The germline gives CDR1 MNHNY, CDR2 SVGAGI (reference sequence). The CDR3 is 15 residues long. V was trimmed by 5 bases and J by 3 bases, leaving 14 bases between them. Assay: immunoSEQ multiplex PCR; the TCRdb copy retains only in-frame clones and omits some. The sample lists under 30,000 clones, just under 75% occurring once. The table lists this clone with a count of one. The sample taken for sequencing was CD8+ T cells sorted from blood. The clonotype comes from a woman younger than 35 in good health. The chain is built from TRBV6-6 and TRBJ1-3, with D possibly being TRBD1 (5 bases). DNA for the CDR3: TGTGCCAGCAGTCTCCCGGACATCGTTGGAAACACCATATATTTT. Protein sequence: CASSLPDIVGNTIYF.